The next 9 T cell receptor beta chains were all read from a single sample in a study of shared clonotypes between healthy human individuals. Repertoires were generated with immunoSEQ multiplex PCR, while TCRdb's copy carries only in-frame clones and drops some. The sample includes approximately 500,000 clones, 90% to 96% seen only once; the top ten take 0.06%. The sample was naive CD4+ T cells sorted from blood. Subset of the sample: CD45RA+ positively selected. These receptors all stem from a woman aged 25 to 39 in good health.

J is TRBJ2-7 and V is TRBV25-1, with a tentative D call TRBD2 (6 bases). The length of the CDR3 is 15 residues. Germline V lookup: CDR1 MGHDK, CDR2 SYGVNS. Deletions cut 6 bases from V and 0 bases from J, with 15 bases between. Here the CDR3 reads CASSPRRGTSYEQYF. The CDR3 DNA is TGTGCCAGCAGCCCAAGACGGGGGACCTCCTACGAGCAGTACTTC.

V is TRBV19 and J is TRBJ2-3; a possible D gene is TRBD1 (5 bases). Germline CDR1 LNHDA, CDR2 SQIVND (reference sequence). V lost 1 base and J lost 1, with 9 bases in between. CDR3 size: 15 residues. The CDR3 DNA follows: TGTGCCAGTAGTATAGGGTTAGGGGGCACAGATACGCAGTATTTT. It encodes CASSIGLGGTDTQYF.

The chain links TRBV30 to TRBJ1-1; possible D gene TRBD1, 5 bases. The germline gives CDR1 GTSNPN, CDR2 SVGIG (reference sequence). V lost 3 bases, J lost 1 base, and 12 bases lay in between. This CDR3 is built from 14 residues. As DNA, the CDR3 is TGTGCCTGGAGCCCCCAGGGCCCGAACACTGAAGCTTTCTTT. Translation: CAWSPQGPNTEAFF.

The chain is built from TRBV21-1 and TRBJ2-3; the table's D call of TRBD2 was not tested on the DNA. TRBV21-1 has pseudogene status. The CDR3 covers 17 residues. CDR3 bases: TGTGCCAGCAGCAAAGTAGGGCTAGCGGGGCGCACAGATACGCAGTATTTT. This encodes CASSKVGLAGRTDTQYF.

The J gene is TRBJ2-6, the V gene TRBV2; D not certain. Germline V gives CDR1 SNHLY, CDR2 FYNNEI. Trimming cost V 1 base and J 2 bases, with 6 bases left between them. The CDR3 runs to 15 residues. The CDR3 sequence is CASSEERTGANVLTF. The CDR3 DNA is TGTGCCAGCAGTGAAGAACGGACTGGGGCCAACGTCCTGACTTTC. The full variable domain, rest sourced from reference TRBV2 and TRBJ2-6, is EPEVTQTPSHQVTQMGQEVILRCVPISNHLYFYWYRQILGQKVEFLVSFYNNEISEKSEIFDDQFSVERPDGSNFTLKIRSTKLEDSAMYFCASSEERTGANVLTFGAGSRLTVL.

The chain links TRBV7-9 to TRBJ2-3; possibly TRBD2 for D (6 bases). The CDR3 is 15 residues long. The germline V and J ends were trimmed by 5 bases and 0 bases, with 12 bases remaining between them. Germline values: CDR1 SEHNR, CDR2 FQNEAQ (reference sequence). Here the CDR3 reads CASSLTSTSTDTQYF. The CDR3 region has the DNA TGTGCCAGCAGCCTAACTAGCACTAGCACAGATACGCAGTATTTT.

The chain links TRBV18 to TRBJ1-4; D is unclear. CDR3 length: 15 amino acids. Germline CDR1 reads KGHSH; CDR2 reads LQKENI. Deletions cut 5 bases from V and 6 bases from J, with 16 bases between. The CDR3 DNA sequence: TGTGCCAGCTCAAACCGGGTGGCAGATTATGAAAAACTGTTTTTT. It codes for CASSNRVADYEKLFF.

With regard to this clone: Different DNA sequences within this sample yield the same CDR3. This rearrangement joins TRBV5-1 to TRBJ1-2; 7 nucleotides line up with TRBD1. The CDR3 extends over 14 amino acids. With 4 bases clipped from V and 1 base from J, the junction kept 4 bases outside the gene matches. Germline CDR1 reads SGHRS; CDR2 reads YFSETQ. DNA of the CDR3: TGCGCCAGCAGCCCGGGACAGAGTAACTATGGCTACACCTTC. This translates into CASSPGQSNYGYTF.

The J gene is TRBJ1-5, the V gene TRBV6-6; the D gene is possibly TRBD1 (6 bases). Germline V gene sequence: CDR1 MNHNY, CDR2 SVGAGI (reference sequence). This CDR3 has 13 residues. Trimming shortened V by 6 bases and J by 6 bases, and 12 bases separated the two germline ends. The CDR3, as DNA: TGTGCCAGCAGACCAACGACAGGTCAGCCCCAGCATTTT. This encodes CASRPTTGQPQHF.